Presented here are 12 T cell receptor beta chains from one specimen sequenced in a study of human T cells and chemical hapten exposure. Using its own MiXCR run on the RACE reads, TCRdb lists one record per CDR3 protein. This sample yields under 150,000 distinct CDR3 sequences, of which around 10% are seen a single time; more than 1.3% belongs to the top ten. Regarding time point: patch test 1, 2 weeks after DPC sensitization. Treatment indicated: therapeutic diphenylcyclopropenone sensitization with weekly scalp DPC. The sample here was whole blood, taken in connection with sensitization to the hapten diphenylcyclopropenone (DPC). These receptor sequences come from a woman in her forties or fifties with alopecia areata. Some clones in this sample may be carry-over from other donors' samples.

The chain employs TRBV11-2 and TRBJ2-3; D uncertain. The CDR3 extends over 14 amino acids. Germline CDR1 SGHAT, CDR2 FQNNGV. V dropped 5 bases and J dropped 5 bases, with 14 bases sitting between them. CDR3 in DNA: TGTGCCAGCAGCCTGAACCAGGACGGAGATACGCAGTATTTT. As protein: CASSLNQDGDTQYF. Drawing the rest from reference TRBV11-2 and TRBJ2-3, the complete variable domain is EAGVAQSPRYKIIEKRQSVAFWCNPISGHATLYWYQQILGQGPKLLIQFQNNGVVDDSQLPKDRFSAERLKGVDSTLKIQPAKLEDSAVYLCASSLNQDGDTQYFGPGTRLTVL.

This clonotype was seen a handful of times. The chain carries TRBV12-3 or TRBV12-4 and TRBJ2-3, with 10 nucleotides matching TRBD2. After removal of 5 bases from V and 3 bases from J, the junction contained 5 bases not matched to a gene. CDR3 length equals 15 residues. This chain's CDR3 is CASSPSGSLTDTQYF. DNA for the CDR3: TGTGCCAGCAGTCCTAGCGGGAGCTTGACAGATACGCAGTATTTT.

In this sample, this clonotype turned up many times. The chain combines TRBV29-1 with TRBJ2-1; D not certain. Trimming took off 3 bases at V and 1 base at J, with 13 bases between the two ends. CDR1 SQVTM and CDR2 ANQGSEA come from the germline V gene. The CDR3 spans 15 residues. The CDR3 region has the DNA TGCAGCGTTGAGTCGAGCCTCCCTTCCTACAATGAGCAGTTCTTC. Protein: CSVESSLPSYNEQFF.

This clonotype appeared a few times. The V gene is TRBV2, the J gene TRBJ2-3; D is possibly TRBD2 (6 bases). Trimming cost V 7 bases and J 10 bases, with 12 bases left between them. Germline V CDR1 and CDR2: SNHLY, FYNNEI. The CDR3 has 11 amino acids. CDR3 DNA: TGTGCCAGCAAGGAGGGGATAGCGCAGTATTTT. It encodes CASKEGIAQYF.

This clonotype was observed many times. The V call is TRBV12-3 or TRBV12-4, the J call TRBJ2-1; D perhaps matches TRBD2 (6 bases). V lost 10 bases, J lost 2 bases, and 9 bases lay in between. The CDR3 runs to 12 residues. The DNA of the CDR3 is TGTGCCACCGGGACTCCCTACAATGAGCAGTTCTTC. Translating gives CATGTPYNEQFF.

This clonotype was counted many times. Written as DNA, the CDR3 is TGCAGTGCTAGACCAAGAACTAGCACAGATACGCAGTATTTT. Translated: CSARPRTSTDTQYF. The chain has TRBV20-1 and TRBJ2-3; D gene uncertain. Trimming cost V 2 bases and J 0 bases, with 9 bases left between them. This CDR3 comprises 14 residues. Germline V gene sequence: CDR1 DFQATT, CDR2 SNEGSKA (reference sequence).

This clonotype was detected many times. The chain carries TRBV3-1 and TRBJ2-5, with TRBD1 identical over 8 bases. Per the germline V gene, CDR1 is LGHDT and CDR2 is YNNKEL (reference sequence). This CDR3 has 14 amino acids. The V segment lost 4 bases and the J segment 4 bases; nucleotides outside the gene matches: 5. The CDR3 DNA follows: TGTGCCAGCAGCCCCCAGGGGGCCGGAGAGACCCAGTACTTC. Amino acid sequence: CASSPQGAGETQYF.

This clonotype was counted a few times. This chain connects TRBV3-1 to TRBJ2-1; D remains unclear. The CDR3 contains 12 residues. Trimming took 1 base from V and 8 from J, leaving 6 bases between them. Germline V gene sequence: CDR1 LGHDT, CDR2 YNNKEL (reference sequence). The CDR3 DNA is TGTGCCAGCAGCCAAGGTCAAGATGAGCAGTTCTTC. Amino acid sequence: CASSQGQDEQFF.

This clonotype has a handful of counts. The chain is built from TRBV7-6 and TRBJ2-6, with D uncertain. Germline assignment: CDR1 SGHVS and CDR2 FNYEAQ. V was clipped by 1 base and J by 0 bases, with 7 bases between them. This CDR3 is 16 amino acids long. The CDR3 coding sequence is TGTGCCAGCAGCTTAGTTCCCAGCTCTGGGGCCAACGTCCTGACTTTC. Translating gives CASSLVPSSGANVLTF.

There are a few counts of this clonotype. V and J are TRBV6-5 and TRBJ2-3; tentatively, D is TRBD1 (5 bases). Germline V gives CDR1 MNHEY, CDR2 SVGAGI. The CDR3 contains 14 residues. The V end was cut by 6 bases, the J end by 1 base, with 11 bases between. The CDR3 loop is CASSQDRGTDTQYF. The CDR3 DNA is TGTGCCAGCAGCCAAGACAGAGGCACAGATACGCAGTATTTT.

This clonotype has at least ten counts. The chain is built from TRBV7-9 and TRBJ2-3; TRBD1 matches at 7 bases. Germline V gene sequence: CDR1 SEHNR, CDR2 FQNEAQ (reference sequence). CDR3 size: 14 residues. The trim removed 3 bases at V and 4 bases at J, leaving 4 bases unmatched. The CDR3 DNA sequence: TGTGCCAGCAGCTTGGACAGGCCATCAGATACGCAGTATTTT. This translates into CASSLDRPSDTQYF.

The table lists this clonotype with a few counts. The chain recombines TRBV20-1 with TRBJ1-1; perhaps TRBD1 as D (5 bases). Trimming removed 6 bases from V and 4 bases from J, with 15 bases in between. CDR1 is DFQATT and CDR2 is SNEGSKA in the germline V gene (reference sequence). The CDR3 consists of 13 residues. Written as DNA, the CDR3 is TGCAGTGCGGCCAGGGAGGGAAGCACTGAAGCTTTCTTT. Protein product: CSAAREGSTEAFF.